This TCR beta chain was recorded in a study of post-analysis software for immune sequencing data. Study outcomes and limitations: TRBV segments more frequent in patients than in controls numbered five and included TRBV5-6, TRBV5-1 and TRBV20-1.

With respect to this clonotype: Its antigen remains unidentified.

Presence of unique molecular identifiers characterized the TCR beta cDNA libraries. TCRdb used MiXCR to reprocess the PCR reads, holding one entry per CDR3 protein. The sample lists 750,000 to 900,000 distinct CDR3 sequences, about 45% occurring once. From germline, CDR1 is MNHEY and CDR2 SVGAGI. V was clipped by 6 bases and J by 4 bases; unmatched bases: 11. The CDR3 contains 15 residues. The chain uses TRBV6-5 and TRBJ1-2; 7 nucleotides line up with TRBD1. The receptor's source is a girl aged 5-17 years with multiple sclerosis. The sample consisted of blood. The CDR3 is CASSRIRDRLYGYTF. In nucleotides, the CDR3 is TGTGCCAGCAGCCGGATCCGGGACAGACTCTATGGCTACACCTTC.